The clone carrying this TCR beta chain was seen just once. Its antigen is not identified. V dropped 6 bases and J dropped 6; count of bases not matched to a gene: 4. The germline V gene encodes CDR1 MGHDK and CDR2 SYGVNS. The CDR3 length is 13 residues. Each CDR3 protein is one row after TCRdb ran MiXCR on the reads. The sample consists of tens of thousands of distinct CDR3 sequences, over 20% of them appearing once. This sample is drawn from a study of T cell repertoires in cytomegalovirus infection. At the level of the study: In the study, CMV epitopes included recently identified HLA-C-restricted and well-studied HLA-B-restricted ones.

The clonotype was recovered from a human donor in good health (CMV status not recorded). Some clones in this sample may be carry-over from other donors' samples. Sequences were derived from CD8+ T cells from cultured PBMCs, sampled from culture after CMV antigen stimulation. The chain has TRBV25-1 and TRBJ1-1; 10 bases map to TRBD1. The CDR3 here is CASRGQGEAEAFF. The CDR3 nucleotides are TGTGCCAGCAGAGGACAGGGGGAAGCTGAAGCTTTCTTT.